The 13 T cell receptor beta chains reported below all come from one sample, sequenced in a study of technical replicates of blood from a handful of donors. Sequencing was performed with immunoSEQ multiplex PCR; in TCRdb, only in-frame clones are kept and a portion is missing. The sample records about 75,000 clones, around 91% being singletons. Material: T cells isolated from PBMCs. The source is a human donor in good health. Some clones in this sample may be carry-over from other donors' samples.

The chain links TRBV13 to TRBJ1-2; 8 nucleotides match TRBD1. The CDR3 contains 16 residues. V lost 3 bases, J lost 4 bases, and 10 bases stayed unmatched. Looked up from germline, CDR1 is PRHDT and CDR2 is FYEKMQ (reference sequence). The CDR3, as DNA: TGTGCCAGCAGCTTTACCCCAGGGGGCAGCCCCTATGGCTACACCTTC. This codes for CASSFTPGGSPYGYTF.

The chain recombines TRBV12-5 with TRBJ1-2, with TRBD1 matching 8 bases. The length of the CDR3 is 19 residues. The trim removed 0 bases at V and 3 bases at J, leaving 15 bases unmatched. Germline V gene data show CDR1 as LGHNT and CDR2 as FRNRAP. CDR3 loop: CASGLVLTGGSSNYYGYTF. DNA of the CDR3: TGTGCTAGTGGTTTGGTTTTAACAGGGGGTAGTTCCAACTACTATGGCTACACCTTC.

The CDR3 spells CAWMRETGELFF. The DNA of the CDR3 is TGTGCCTGGATGAGGGAGACCGGGGAGCTGTTTTTT. The chain carries TRBV30 and TRBJ2-2, with TRBD2 as a possible D gene (5 bases). Germline lookup yields CDR1 GTSNPN and CDR2 SVGIG (reference sequence). V lost 4 bases to trimming and J lost 5 bases, with 8 bases between them. This CDR3 region has 12 residues.

The genes are TRBV9 and TRBJ2-5; tentative D call: TRBD1 (6 bases). In germline, CDR1 is SGDLS, CDR2 YYNGEE. V lost 4 bases to trimming and J lost 5 bases, with 21 bases between them. The CDR3 has 16 amino acids. The CDR3 DNA follows: TGTGCCAGCAGCCGAGGGGGTTCGGGTCTGGTCGAGACCCAGTACTTC. Amino acid sequence: CASSRGGSGLVETQYF. The full variable domain, rest sourced from reference TRBV9 and TRBJ2-5, is DSGVTQTPKHLITATGQRVTLRCSPRSGDLSVYWYQQSLDQGLQFLIQYYNGEERAKGNILERFSAQQFPDLHSELNLSSLELGDSALYFCASSRGGSGLVETQYFGPGTRLLVL.

This chain joins TRBV4-1 and TRBJ2-7; 9 bases are shared with TRBD1. Trimming took 5 bases from V and 6 from J; bases not matched to a gene: 8. The CDR3 consists of 14 residues. CDR1 is MGHRA, CDR2 YSYEKL, per germline. Here the CDR3 reads CASSATGQGSEQYF. For the CDR3, the DNA is TGCGCCAGCAGCGCCACGGGACAGGGATCCGAGCAGTACTTC.

This clone was picked up one time. The rearrangement joins TRBV7-3 to TRBJ2-2; tentatively, D is TRBD1 (6 bases). Germline CDR1 and CDR2: SGHTA and FQGTGA. The CDR3 extends over 15 amino acids. V gave up 1 base and J gave up 7 bases, with 13 bases separating them. CDR3 sequence reads: CASSLINREGGELFF. CDR3 sequence (DNA): TGTGCCAGCAGCTTAATAAACAGGGAAGGCGGGGAGCTGTTTTTT.

Only one count was recorded for this clone. The chain joins TRBV9 to TRBJ1-5; TRBD1 agrees at 7 bases. Germline V lookup: CDR1 SGDLS, CDR2 YYNGEE. J gave up 2 bases and V 4 bases, and 6 bases lay outside the gene matches. This CDR3 has 15 amino acids. The CDR3 DNA is TGTGCCAGCAGCTCATCCGGGACAGGCAATCAGCCCCAGCATTTT. It yields the protein CASSSSGTGNQPQHF. Variable domain in full (rest from reference TRBV9 and TRBJ1-5): DSGVTQTPKHLITATGQRVTLRCSPRSGDLSVYWYQQSLDQGLQFLIQYYNGEERAKGNILERFSAQQFPDLHSELNLSSLELGDSALYFCASSSSGTGNQPQHFGDGTRLSIL.

The chain is built from TRBV30 and TRBJ1-1, with D possibly TRBD1 on 5 matching bases. The germline V gene has CDR1 GTSNPN and CDR2 SVGIG (reference sequence). Trimming pared 0 bases from V and 6 bases from J, leaving 11 bases between. The CDR3 runs 13 residues. The CDR3 reads CAWSVGARAEAFF. In DNA form, the CDR3 reads TGTGCCTGGAGTGTAGGGGCAAGGGCTGAAGCTTTCTTT.

The chain is built from TRBV4-1 and TRBJ2-7; D is unresolved. From germline, CDR1 is MGHRA and CDR2 YSYEKL. V was trimmed by 7 bases and J by 3 bases, leaving 16 bases between them. The CDR3 runs 14 residues. CDR3 protein: CASTSAEQFYEQYF. The CDR3 DNA reads as TGCGCCAGCACATCCGCCGAACAATTCTACGAGCAGTACTTC.

J is TRBJ2-7 and V is TRBV4-1; unclear D gene. The V end was cut by 0 bases, the J end by 3 bases, with 3 bases between. Germline CDR1 and CDR2: MGHRA and YSYEKL. The CDR3 has 12 amino acids. The CDR3 nucleotides are TGCGCCAGCAGCCAAGATAACTACGAGCAGTACTTC. Residues: CASSQDNYEQYF.

Written as DNA, the CDR3 is TGTGCCAGCAGGATGGACTTTTATGGCTACACCTTC. Protein: CASRMDFYGYTF. The chain links TRBV6-1 to TRBJ1-2; D is undetermined. This CDR3 is built from 12 residues. Trimming cost V 6 bases and J 5 bases, with 10 bases left between them. The germline V gene encodes CDR1 MNHNS and CDR2 SASEGT.

In this sample, this clone turned up once. The chain employs TRBV4-1 and TRBJ2-7; tentatively, D is TRBD2 (5 bases). Between the trimmed V and J ends, which lost 0 bases and 4 bases, there was a span of 22 bases. Germline CDR1 MGHRA, CDR2 YSYEKL. This CDR3 has 18 amino acids. CDR3 sequence: CASSQDSSRGISRYEQYF. CDR3 nucleotide sequence: TGCGCCAGCAGCCAAGATAGCTCCCGAGGGATATCACGGTACGAGCAGTACTTC.

The chain uses TRBV28 and TRBJ1-1; D gene uncertain. The V gene's germline CDR1 is MDHEN and CDR2 SYDVKM. V was shortened by 2 bases and J by 1 base, with 5 bases between the two germline ends. This CDR3 region has 13 residues. The CDR3 spells CASSLARNTEAFF. CDR3 sequence (DNA): TGTGCCAGCAGTTTAGCCAGGAACACTGAAGCTTTCTTT.